A few counts support the clone carrying this T cell receptor (beta chain). Its antigen is not identified. A sample-barcoded 5' primer and a J-beta primer mix were used in a second PCR of roughly 7 to 11 cycles. Each cDNA molecule received a tag from a template-switch adaptor that had 12 random nucleotides. Any given sample supplied a minimum of 3 million CDR3-containing paired-end reads. MiXCR, applied by TCRdb to the 5' RACE reads, yields one record per CDR3 protein. The data show 1.8 million or so distinct CDR3 sequences, around 40% seen once. The record originates from a study of blood T cells in healthy people across ages. There were healthy Caucasian individuals from Russia, aged 6 to 90, serving as donors. Trimming took 3 bases from V and 6 from J, leaving 11 bases between them. The CDR3 has 13 residues. CDR1 SQVTM and CDR2 ANQGSEA come from the germline V gene. Whole-study results and caveats: With naive T cell percentage, TCR beta diversity showed a strong correlation.

The origin of this receptor is a human donor in good health. This chain links TRBV29-1 with TRBJ1-4; unclear D gene. The sequencing sample was made of blood. DNA for the CDR3: TGCAGCGTTGAGACCCCTTCGGATGAAAAACTGTTTTTT. It yields the protein CSVETPSDEKLFF.